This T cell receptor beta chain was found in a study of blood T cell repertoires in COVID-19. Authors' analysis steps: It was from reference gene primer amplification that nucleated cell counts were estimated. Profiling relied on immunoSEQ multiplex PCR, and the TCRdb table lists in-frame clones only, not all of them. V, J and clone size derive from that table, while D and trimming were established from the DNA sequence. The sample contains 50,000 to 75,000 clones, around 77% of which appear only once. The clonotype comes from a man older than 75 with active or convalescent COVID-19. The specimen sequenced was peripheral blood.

The CDR3 nucleotides read TGTGCCAGCGACTTTGGGGATAGGGTAGCGCTCGTGACCTACAATGAGCAGTTCTTC. It is translated as CASDFGDRVALVTYNEQFF. This sequence joins TRBV5-8 and TRBJ2-1; maybe TRBD2 (5 bases). The CDR3 spans 19 residues. The germline gives CDR1 SGHTS, CDR2 YDEGEE. The V and J ends lost 7 bases and 2 bases respectively, with 28 bases between them.